Below, one T cell receptor (beta chain) is given with its context. Its matching antigen is unknown. The data stem from a study of cytomegalovirus exposure and HLA in healthy donors. PCR amplification relied on 60 Vbeta primers (plus 13 Jbeta primers). Profiled with immunoSEQ multiplex PCR; TCRdb holds only in-frame clones, not every one. This sample has some 90,000 clones, with about four fifths found just once. General study findings and limits: A few CMV-associated chains were confirmed in vitro to be specific for CMV antigens. High sensitivity and specificity were reportedly achieved when the classifier diagnosed cytomegalovirus status.

V lost 3 bases to trimming and J lost 4 bases, with 11 bases between them. The CDR3 covers 14 residues. The germline CDR1 and CDR2 sequences are SGHVS and FNYEAQ. Sample: PBMCs. The clonotype comes from a man aged 45-65 years in good health and CMV-seronegative. This rearrangement joins TRBV7-6 to TRBJ2-3; D not resolved. The CDR3 loop is CASSFTNAPDTQYF. CDR3 nucleotides: TGTGCCAGCAGCTTCACTAACGCCCCAGATACGCAGTATTTT.